Below, 5 T cell receptor beta chains from the same sample are listed, as sequenced in a study of T cell responses to AZD1222 COVID-19 vaccine. Some clones are missing from TCRdb's copy, which holds only in-frame ones; the method was immunoSEQ multiplex PCR. The repertoire holds 100,000 to 150,000 clones, approximately 90% seen once, with around 0.99% in the top ten. The material was peripheral blood, obtained 28 days after the second AZD1222 dose. The receptors were gathered from an adult who received the AZD1222 COVID-19 vaccine.

V and J are TRBV30 and TRBJ1-5; D possibly corresponds to TRBD1 (5 bases). Trimming pared 3 bases from V and 6 bases from J, leaving 18 bases between. Germline V gives CDR1 GTSNPN, CDR2 SVGIG (reference sequence). The CDR3 has 15 residues. The CDR3 nucleotides read TGTGCCTGGAGCCGCGGGGCGATCGGGCGTCAGCCCCAGCATTTT. Translated: CAWSRGAIGRQPQHF.

The rearrangement joins TRBV7-8 to TRBJ2-1, with D possibly TRBD2 on 5 matching bases. This CDR3 has 15 amino acids. Germline lookup yields CDR1 SGHVS and CDR2 FQNEAQ. V was cut by 1 base and J by 6 bases, with 13 bases left in between. The CDR3 here is CASSLDGIRGNEQFF. The CDR3 coding sequence is TGTGCCAGCAGCTTAGACGGGATCCGGGGCAATGAGCAGTTCTTC.

The genes are TRBV15 and TRBJ2-1; TRBD1 might be the D (5 bases). Germline CDR1 is LNHNV and CDR2 is YYDKDF (reference sequence). The length of the CDR3 is 18 residues. Trimming removed 8 bases at V and 0 bases at J, with 23 bases between. The CDR3 loop reads CATGSPGKRISSYNEQFF. Here the CDR3 DNA reads TGTGCCACCGGCTCTCCAGGGAAACGGATAAGCTCCTACAATGAGCAGTTCTTC.

This chain links TRBV3-1 (or the pseudogene TRBV3-2) with TRBJ1-4; D call uncertain. The V end was cut by 4 bases, the J end by 5 bases, with 17 bases between. There are 16 residues in the CDR3. Germline V lookup: CDR1 LGHDT, CDR2 YNNKEL (reference sequence). The DNA of the CDR3 is TGTGCCAGCAGCCCAATCTACACGGTTCCAAATGAAAAACTGTTTTTT. The encoded protein is CASSPIYTVPNEKLFF.

The J gene is TRBJ2-2, the V gene TRBV7-9, with a tentative D call TRBD1 (5 bases). This CDR3 spans 13 amino acids. Germline lookup yields CDR1 SEHNR and CDR2 FQNEAQ (reference sequence). Trimming stripped 5 bases from V and 4 bases from J, with 8 bases between. The CDR3 DNA sequence: TGTGCCAGCAGCCTAAGGGGCACCGGGGAGCTGTTTTTT. Residues: CASSLRGTGELFF.